This T cell receptor (beta chain) was identified during a study of blood T cell repertoires in COVID-19. Whole-study context: Samples came from the United States, Italy and Spain, spanning acute and convalescent COVID-19.

Original processing notes: Amplification of reference gene primers provided the estimated nucleated cell counts. Sequenced by immunoSEQ multiplex PCR; TCRdb stores in-frame clones only, minus some. V and J calls and clone size come straight from that table; D and trimming were deduced from the DNA. The sample contains under 150,000 clones, 80% to 90% of which appear only once. Across under 25 US areas, participants ranged in age from about 18 to 90 years. Participant-given clinical history determined each cohort assignment. This clone was counted between two and nine times. Losses at the gene ends were 3 bases for V and 4 bases for J; bases not matched to a gene: 2. This CDR3 region has 13 residues. Germline V lookup: CDR1 SGHRS, CDR2 YFSETQ.

The receptor was isolated from a man aged 40-49 years with acute COVID-19. Sample: PBMCs or T cells enriched from blood (not recorded which). The gene calls are TRBV5-1 and TRBJ1-2; TRBD1 matches at 8 bases. CDR3 nucleotides: TGCGCCAGCAGCTCGGACAGGGCCTATGGCTACACCTTC. As protein: CASSSDRAYGYTF.